Below, one TCR beta chain is given with its context. Its target is not known. A multiplex PCR was run with 60 Vbeta primers and 13 Jbeta primers. The method was immunoSEQ multiplex PCR; TCRdb's version includes in-frame clones alone and lacks a portion of them. The data hold some 140,000 clones, with roughly 9.6% observed a single time. This cohort consisted of healthy bone marrow donors. Unrecorded immune exposure was likely among donors, who were nominally healthy when sampled. Germline V gives CDR1 SGHNT, CDR2 YENEEA. Trimming removed 5 bases at V and 4 bases at J, with 17 bases between. The CDR3 consists of 15 residues. This sample is part of a study of cytomegalovirus exposure and HLA in healthy donors. General observations from the study: It is likely that the observed cluster of highly shared sequence variants was a sequencing artifact. Among TCR beta chains, those listed as cytomegalovirus-associated numbered over 150.

Material for sequencing was PBMCs. The genes are TRBV11-3 and TRBJ2-5; D unclear. The TCR originated in a woman aged 40 to 55 in good health and CMV-seropositive. Here the CDR3 reads CASSPSLSSGETQYF. CDR3 nucleotides: TGTGCCAGCAGCCCCTCTTTGTCTTCGGGAGAGACCCAGTACTTC.